The 6 T cell receptor beta chains presented below share a single source sample, sequenced in a study of CD8 T cells in Susac syndrome. RNA amounts of 0.5 to 1 ug underwent reverse transcription with random hexamers. TCRdb passed the immunoSEQ multiplex PCR reads through MiXCR, listing each CDR3 protein once. This table holds about 250,000 distinct CDR3 sequences, just over 90% found once. Sequencing used CD4+ T cells from PBMCs. The receptors were gathered from a human donor with multiple sclerosis.

V gene TRBV3-1 combines with J gene TRBJ2-3, with D tentatively TRBD2 (5 bases). V was trimmed by 2 bases and J by 3 bases, leaving 9 bases between them. The CDR3 spans 14 residues. Germline CDR1 and CDR2: LGHDT and YNNKEL (reference sequence). CDR3 in amino acids: CASSQKTGTDTQYF. As DNA, the CDR3 is TGTGCCAGCAGCCAAAAGACGGGGACAGATACGCAGTATTTT.

This clonotype was picked up one time. The chain has TRBV10-3 and TRBJ1-1; maybe TRBD1 (6 bases). The germline CDR1 and CDR2 sequences are ENHRY and SYGVKD. Trimming took 7 bases from V and 0 from J, leaving 12 bases between them. This CDR3 contains 14 residues. The CDR3 reads CAIKGGNMNTEAFF. The CDR3 DNA is TGTGCCATCAAAGGGGGGAACATGAACACTGAAGCTTTCTTT.

The V call is TRBV21-1, the J call TRBJ2-7; TRBD1 is the table's D call, not checked against the DNA. TRBV21-1 is termed a pseudogene. The CDR3 consists of 13 residues. As DNA, the CDR3 is TGTGCCAGCGAGGGACAGCCCTCCTACGAGCAGTACGTC. As protein: CASEGQPSYEQYV.

The rearrangement joins TRBV9 to TRBJ1-2, with D tentatively TRBD1 (5 bases). This CDR3 comprises 16 residues. Germline V lookup: CDR1 SGDLS, CDR2 YYNGEE. V lost 0 bases and J lost 4, with 16 bases in between. CDR3 bases: TGTGCCAGCAGCGTAGCAGGGAGCCCTCCCGTCTATGGCTACACCTTC. Its translation: CASSVAGSPPVYGYTF.

The rearrangement uses TRBV4-1 and TRBJ1-5; no firm D call. The germline V and J ends were trimmed by 3 bases and 5 bases, with 20 bases remaining between them. CDR3 length: 17 residues. Looked up from germline, CDR1 is MGHRA and CDR2 is YSYEKL. In DNA form, the CDR3 reads TGCGCCAGCAGCCATCCCTCGAATAGGGTTGGAGATCAGCCCCAGCATTTT. Translation: CASSHPSNRVGDQPQHF.

The V and J genes are TRBV14 and TRBJ2-5; D is uncertain. The CDR3 is 12 amino acids. V was clipped by 3 bases and J by 5 bases, with 7 bases between them. Germline V lookup: CDR1 SGHDN, CDR2 FVKESK. This CDR3 is CASSQRRETQYF. CDR3 nucleotides: TGTGCCAGCAGCCAGAGAAGGGAGACCCAGTACTTC.